One and the same sample provided the 25 T cell receptor beta chains below, sequenced in a study of shared clonotypes between healthy human individuals. Here immunoSEQ multiplex PCR was the method, and the copy in TCRdb shows in-frame clones only, minus some. Of about 1.5 million clones in the sample, about 98% were seen once. Material for sequencing was naive CD4+ T cells sorted from blood. Subset noted: CD45RA+ positively selected. The receptor set was obtained from a young man in good health.

The chain joins TRBV11-2 to TRBJ2-5; maybe TRBD2 (5 bases). Germline V gene data show CDR1 as SGHAT and CDR2 as FQNNGV. Trimming took off 0 bases at V and 0 bases at J, with 17 bases between the two ends. This CDR3 spans 18 amino acids. The CDR3 region is CASSLDPSGFSHQETQYF. In DNA, the CDR3 is TGTGCCAGCAGCTTAGATCCGTCGGGGTTCTCCCACCAAGAGACCCAGTACTTC. Looking up the rest from reference TRBV11-2 and TRBJ2-5 gives the full variable domain: EAGVAQSPRYKIIEKRQSVAFWCNPISGHATLYWYQQILGQGPKLLIQFQNNGVVDDSQLPKDRFSAERLKGVDSTLKIQPAKLEDSAVYLCASSLDPSGFSHQETQYFGPGTRLLVL.

CDR3: CASSKGTATGTEAFF. The CDR3 DNA follows: TGTGCCAGCAGCAAAGGGACGGCCACGGGGACTGAAGCTTTCTTT. The chain couples TRBV5-4 to TRBJ1-1, with D tentatively TRBD1 (5 bases). Germline V gives CDR1 SGHNT, CDR2 YYREEE (reference sequence). Deletions cut 4 bases from V and 5 bases from J, with 18 bases between. The CDR3 spans 15 residues.

The chain has TRBV27 and TRBJ2-7; D uncertain. In germline, CDR1 is MNHEY, CDR2 SMNVEV (reference sequence). The CDR3 is made up of 12 amino acids. V lost 5 bases to trimming and J lost 3 bases, with 8 bases between them. Here the CDR3 reads CASSDSRYEQYF. In DNA form, the CDR3 reads TGTGCCAGCAGTGACTCCCGCTACGAGCAGTACTTC.

The genes are TRBV7-9 and TRBJ1-3; D unclear. Trimming shortened V by 8 bases and J by 4 bases, and 15 bases separated the two germline ends. CDR1 SEHNR and CDR2 FQNEAQ come from the germline V gene (reference sequence). The CDR3 sequence is 14 residues long. The CDR3, as DNA: TGTGCCAGCCCTAAGGGCCGAGGGGGAAACACCATATATTTT. It specifies CASPKGRGGNTIYF.

The chain couples TRBV5-4 to TRBJ1-1, with a possible D match to TRBD1 (6 bases). Germline V lookup: CDR1 SGHNT, CDR2 YYREEE (reference sequence). Trimming took 4 bases from V and 3 from J, leaving 7 bases between them. The CDR3 has 12 residues. As DNA, the CDR3 is TGTGCCAGCAGCCGGACAGACACTGAAGCTTTCTTT. Translated: CASSRTDTEAFF.

The CDR3 region has the DNA TGTGCCAGCAGTGAATTTAGGGTGGCGGGAGGGAGCACAGATACGCAGTATTTT. Amino acid sequence: CASSEFRVAGGSTDTQYF. The genes are TRBV25-1 and TRBJ2-3; 9 nucleotides agree with TRBD2. With V trimmed by 1 base and J by 0 bases, 8 bases remained unmatched. The CDR3 sequence is 18 residues long. CDR1 is MGHDK, CDR2 SYGVNS, per germline. Together with reference TRBV25-1 and TRBJ2-3, the CDR3 gives the full variable domain: EADIYQTPRYLVIGTGKKITLECSQTMGHDKMYWYQQDPGMELHLIHYSYGVNSTEKGDLSSESTVSRIRTEHFPLTLESARPSHTSQYLCASSEFRVAGGSTDTQYFGPGTRLTVL.

The V gene is TRBV6-5, the J gene TRBJ1-1; no clear D. V was trimmed by 0 bases and J by 7 bases, leaving 15 bases between them. The CDR3 runs 15 residues. CDR1 MNHEY and CDR2 SVGAGI come from the germline V gene. The DNA for the CDR3 is TGTGCCAGCAGTTACTCTACTCGAGGACCGGTTGAAGCTTTCTTT. This codes for CASSYSTRGPVEAFF.

The J gene is TRBJ1-2, the V gene TRBV19, with D uncertain. The CDR3 has 11 amino acids. Germline V gene sequence: CDR1 LNHDA, CDR2 SQIVND (reference sequence). Deletions cut 7 bases from V and 6 bases from J, with 9 bases between. CDR3 sequence: CASTTRDGYTF. The CDR3 region has the DNA TGTGCCAGTACCACGAGGGATGGCTACACCTTC.

The rearrangement joins TRBV5-1 to TRBJ1-1, with a possible D match to TRBD1 (6 bases). Germline CDR1 reads SGHRS; CDR2 reads YFSETQ. CDR3 length: 16 amino acids. V lost 0 bases and J 1 base, leaving 13 bases between the germline ends. The CDR3 DNA reads TGCGCCAGCAGCTTGGTCCCAGGGGTCCCGAACACTGAAGCTTTCTTT. As protein: CASSLVPGVPNTEAFF.

The V gene is TRBV27, the J gene TRBJ2-3; D is perhaps TRBD1 or TRBD2 (6 bases each). There are 16 residues in the CDR3. V was cut by 0 bases and J by 3 bases, with 13 bases left in between. CDR1 and CDR2 (germline): MNHEY, SMNVEV (reference sequence). This CDR3 reads CASSLSSTGRTDTQYF. In DNA form, the CDR3 reads TGTGCCAGCAGTTTATCGAGTACAGGGAGGACAGATACGCAGTATTTT.

This sequence joins TRBV7-3 and TRBJ1-5; D call uncertain. Trimming pared 5 bases from V and 6 bases from J, leaving 11 bases between. This CDR3 has 13 residues. Germline values: CDR1 SGHTA, CDR2 FQGTGA. CDR3 bases: TGTGCCAGCAGCCTTTACCCGTCTCAGCCCCAGCATTTT. Protein sequence: CASSLYPSQPQHF.

V gene TRBV6-1 combines with J gene TRBJ2-7, with D perhaps TRBD1 (6 bases). In germline, CDR1 is MNHNS, CDR2 SASEGT. V was shortened by 1 base and J by 6 bases, with 13 bases between the two germline ends. The CDR3 is 14 amino acids. The CDR3 reads CASSEGPTGLEQYF. CDR3 DNA: TGTGCCAGCAGTGAAGGGCCAACAGGGCTCGAGCAGTACTTC.

The chain has TRBV5-1 and TRBJ2-7; D may be TRBD2 (6 bases). The CDR3 is 16 amino acids. CDR1 and CDR2 (germline): SGHRS, YFSETQ. V lost 7 bases and J 3 bases, leaving 23 bases between the germline ends. The CDR3 is CASSPWMGGVVYEQYF. CDR3 nucleotide sequence: TGCGCCAGCTCCCCCTGGATGGGAGGTGTGGTCTACGAGCAGTACTTC.

This rearrangement joins TRBV7-2 to TRBJ1-2; D is perhaps TRBD1 (6 bases). Trimming pared 6 bases from V and 6 bases from J, leaving 14 bases between. The CDR3 runs to 13 residues. Per the germline V gene, CDR1 is SGHTA and CDR2 is FQGNSA. In DNA, the CDR3 is TGTGCCAGCAGGCTCCTACAGGGAGATGGCTACACCTTC. This translates into CASRLLQGDGYTF.

V is TRBV4-2 and J is TRBJ2-2; D call uncertain. The CDR3 totals 14 residues. The germline V and J ends were trimmed by 4 bases and 2 bases, with 8 bases remaining between them. The V gene's germline CDR1 is LGHNA and CDR2 YNFKEQ. The CDR3 spells CASSREVNTGELFF. The CDR3 bases are TGTGCCAGCAGCCGGGAAGTAAACACCGGGGAGCTGTTTTTT.

The genes are TRBV10-3 and TRBJ2-6, with no clear D. The CDR3 contains 14 residues. The germline V gene encodes CDR1 ENHRY and CDR2 SYGVKD. The V and J ends lost 3 bases and 2 bases respectively, with 5 bases between them. CDR3 DNA sequence: TGTGCCATCAGTGACACAGCTGGGGCCAACGTCCTGACTTTC. It specifies CAISDTAGANVLTF.

The rearrangement uses TRBV11-2 and TRBJ2-1; TRBD2 aligns across 9 bases. CDR1 is SGHAT and CDR2 is FQNNGV in the germline V gene. Germline trimming cut 5 bases from V and 1 base from J; bases unmatched to any gene: 6. CDR3 size: 16 residues. The CDR3 coding sequence is TGTGCCAGCAGCGATGTAGCGGGAGTATCCTACAATGAGCAGTTCTTC. Residues: CASSDVAGVSYNEQFF.

The V gene is TRBV28, the J gene TRBJ2-2, with unresolved D. This CDR3 is built from 11 residues. Germline loops: CDR1 MDHEN, CDR2 SYDVKM. DNA of the CDR3: TGTGCGGTGACCGGGACCGGGGAGCTGTTTTTT. It translates to CAVTGTGELFF.

The chain is built from TRBV18 and TRBJ1-1; tentatively, D is TRBD1 (6 bases). CDR1 is KGHSH, CDR2 LQKENI, per germline. V dropped 3 bases and J dropped 10 bases, with 12 bases sitting between them. This CDR3 region has 12 residues. CDR3 in DNA: TGTGCCAGCTCACCGGAGGGGGTTGGAGCTTTCTTT. Translating gives CASSPEGVGAFF.

The rearrangement links TRBV29-1 to TRBJ2-1; D call uncertain. The germline V gene encodes CDR1 SQVTM and CDR2 ANQGSEA. V lost 2 bases and J lost 1, with 12 bases in between. The CDR3 loop spans 15 amino acids. The CDR3 DNA is TGCAGCGTTGAAAGTATAGTAAGTTCCTACAATGAGCAGTTCTTC. It specifies CSVESIVSSYNEQFF.

V and J are TRBV9 and TRBJ2-3, with TRBD1 matching over 8 bases. The junction had 11 bases not matched to a gene; V was cut back by 4 bases and J by 1 base. This CDR3 has 17 residues. Germline V CDR1 and CDR2: SGDLS, YYNGEE. The CDR3 loop reads CASSFFDRGVGTDTQYF. The CDR3, as DNA: TGTGCCAGCAGCTTCTTCGACAGGGGTGTAGGCACAGATACGCAGTATTTT.

The chain has TRBV18 and TRBJ2-3, with D possibly being TRBD2 (5 bases). CDR1 is KGHSH and CDR2 is LQKENI in the germline V gene. This CDR3 has 15 amino acids. Trimming pared 2 bases from V and 1 base from J, leaving 10 bases between. The CDR3 here is CASSPEGRGTDTQYF. The CDR3 coding sequence is TGTGCCAGCTCACCAGAGGGCCGGGGCACAGATACGCAGTATTTT.

This clone showed up just once. V and J are TRBV14 and TRBJ2-5; TRBD2 agrees at 7 bases. The CDR3 extends over 16 amino acids. CDR1 and CDR2 from the germline V gene are SGHDN and FVKESK. J lost 5 bases, V lost 0 bases, and 9 bases had no gene match. The CDR3 is CASSQDKTSWGETQYF. CDR3 coding DNA: TGTGCCAGCAGCCAAGATAAGACTAGCTGGGGGGAGACCCAGTACTTC.

The chain couples TRBV5-4 to TRBJ2-1; weak D call: TRBD1 (5 bases). The V gene lost 0 bases and the J gene lost 4 bases, with 14 bases spanning the gap. CDR3 length: 16 amino acids. The germline CDR1 and CDR2 sequences are SGHNT and YYREEE (reference sequence). The DNA for the CDR3 is TGTGCCAGCAGCTTGGCAGGGCAGTGGGGTTACAATGAGCAGTTCTTC. This sequence encodes CASSLAGQWGYNEQFF. The full variable domain, in which reference TRBV5-4 and TRBJ2-1 provide the parts outside the CDR3, is ETGVTQSPTHLIKTRGQQVTLRCSSQSGHNTVSWYQQALGQGPQFIFQYYREEENGRGNFPPRFSGLQFPNYSSELNVNALELDDSALYLCASSLAGQWGYNEQFFGPGTRLTVL.

V is TRBV28 and J is TRBJ1-1; TRBD1 is a possible D gene (6 bases). The V end lost 5 bases, the J end lost 5 bases, and 21 bases lay between the germline ends. Germline CDR1 reads MDHEN; CDR2 reads SYDVKM. The length of the CDR3 is 16 residues. The CDR3 DNA follows: TGTGCCAGCAGTCACCAGGACAGACCTAGGGGGACTGAAGCTTTCTTT. This translates into CASSHQDRPRGTEAFF. Looking up the rest from reference TRBV28 and TRBJ1-1 gives the full variable domain: DVKVTQSSRYLVKRTGEKVFLECVQDMDHENMFWYRQDPGLGLRLIYFSYDVKMKEKGDIPEGYSVSREKKERFSLILESASTNQTSMYLCASSHQDRPRGTEAFFGQGTRLTVV.